Listed below are T cell receptor beta chains from one sample, sequenced in a study of HIV-infected patients and healthy controls. TCRdb ran MiXCR on the 5' RACE reads and lists one entry per CDR3 protein. This table has 70,000 or so distinct CDR3 sequences, around 17% appearing once. The material sequenced was CD4+ T cells from blood. The receptors were sampled from a human donor in good health. The CDR3 runs from the conserved cysteine through the conserved F or W. D genes are given only for firm matches. Part of the rows lack a size; the others show once, few, many or a class for expanded clones.

J: TRBJ2-3
size: few
D: TRBD1
V: TRBV19
CDR3: CASSPGQGALYTQYF
DNA: TGTGCCAGTAGTCCGGGACAGGGGGCGTTATATACGCAGTATTTT

J: TRBJ2-3
size: many
D: TRBD1
V: TRBV29-1
CDR3: CSVVTGAHSTDTQYF
DNA: TGCAGCGTTGTAACAGGGGCCCATAGCACAGATACGCAGTATTTT

J: TRBJ2-2
size: few
D: TRBD1
V: TRBV7-9
CDR3: CASSSRHRGSYTGELFF
DNA: TGTGCCAGCAGCTCCCGTCACAGGGGTAGCTACACCGGGGAGCTGTTTTTT

J: TRBJ1-1
size: few
D: TRBD1
V: TRBV29-1
CDR3: CSVPAGQGYTEAFF
DNA: TGCAGCGTTCCCGCGGGACAGGGTTACACTGAAGCTTTCTTT

J: TRBJ1-1
size: many
D: TRBD1
V: TRBV7-2
CDR3: CASSLQGAQGGEAFF
DNA: TGTGCCAGCAGTCTACAGGGGGCGCAGGGTGGTGAAGCTTTCTTT

J: TRBJ2-1
size: -
D: -
V: TRBV29-1
CDR3: CSVGRQGSYNEQFF
DNA: TGCAGCGTTGGAAGGCAGGGATCCTACAATGAGCAGTTCTTC

J: TRBJ2-3
size: -
D: TRBD2
V: TRBV9
CDR3: CASSVASGGARADTQYF
DNA: TGTGCCAGCAGCGTAGCTAGCGGGGGGGCCAGGGCAGATACGCAGTATTTT

J: TRBJ2-5
size: few
D: TRBD2
V: TRBV7-2
CDR3: CASSLAASGQETQYF
DNA: TGTGCCAGCAGCTTAGCGGCTAGCGGGCAAGAGACCCAGTACTTC

J: TRBJ2-3
size: -
D: -
V: TRBV7-3
CDR3: CASSLWGASKDTQYF
DNA: TGTGCCAGCAGCTTATGGGGGGCAAGTAAAGATACGCAGTATTTT

J: TRBJ1-2
size: -
D: -
V: TRBV15
CDR3: CATSRVAGSYGYTF
DNA: TGTGCCACCAGCAGAGTCGCAGGGAGCTATGGCTACACCTTC

J: TRBJ2-1
size: -
D: TRBD2
V: TRBV6-5
CDR3: CASSYLRSIAGWSYNEQFF
DNA: TGTGCCAGCAGTTATCTGAGAAGCATAGCGGGCTGGTCCTACAATGAGCAGTTCTTC

J: TRBJ2-7
size: -
D: -
V: TRBV20-1
CDR3: CSALAVRSYEQYF
DNA: TGCAGTGCCTTAGCGGTACGCTCCTACGAGCAGTACTTC

J: TRBJ2-3
size: many
D: -
V: TRBV7-2
CDR3: CASSLRIVADTQYF
DNA: TGTGCCAGCAGCTTACGGATCGTGGCAGATACGCAGTATTTT

J: TRBJ1-2
size: many
D: -
V: TRBV10-3
CDR3: CAISPGHSYGYTF
DNA: TGTGCCATCAGTCCGGGACACTCCTATGGCTACACCTTC

J: TRBJ2-7
size: many
D: -
V: TRBV12-3/TRBV12-4
CDR3: CATAGGRVYEQYF
DNA: TGTGCTACGGCGGGCGGACGTGTCTACGAGCAGTACTTC

J: TRBJ2-1
size: -
D: TRBD2
V: TRBV28
CDR3: CASSSSNIPGGKQFF
DNA: TGTGCCAGCAGTTCTTCCAACATCCCCGGGGGGAAGCAGTTCTTC

J: TRBJ2-2
size: -
D: -
V: TRBV6-2/TRBV6-3
CDR3: CASSPLLMTGELFF
DNA: TGTGCCAGCAGTCCCCTCTTGATGACCGGGGAGCTGTTTTTT

J: TRBJ1-3
size: once
D: -
V: TRBV6-6
CDR3: CASSYSGLPGNTIYF
DNA: TGTGCCAGCAGTTACTCGGGACTCCCGGGAAACACCATATATTTT

J: TRBJ2-1
size: few
D: -
V: TRBV6-2/TRBV6-3
CDR3: CASSPPSTSGYNEQFF
DNA: TGTGCCAGCAGCCCCCCGTCGACTAGTGGTTACAATGAGCAGTTCTTC

J: TRBJ1-4
size: -
D: -
V: TRBV18
CDR3: CASSPTATNEKLFF
DNA: TGTGCCAGCTCACCGACAGCAACTAATGAAAAACTGTTTTTT

J: TRBJ2-3
size: few
D: -
V: TRBV12-3/TRBV12-4
CDR3: CASSKTAKDTQYF
DNA: TGTGCCAGCAGTAAGACAGCAAAAGATACGCAGTATTTT

J: TRBJ2-1
size: few
D: TRBD1
V: TRBV4-3
CDR3: CASSPIRDRGFRGGNNEQFF
DNA: TGCGCCAGCAGCCCCATACGGGACAGGGGTTTTCGTGGGGGTAACAATGAGCAGTTCTTC

J: TRBJ1-4
size: few
D: -
V: TRBV19
CDR3: CASSIAGDGNEKLFF
DNA: TGTGCCAGTAGTATAGCGGGGGACGGAAATGAAAAACTGTTTTTT

J: TRBJ2-3
size: -
D: TRBD2
V: TRBV14
CDR3: CASSQATSGLTDTQYF
DNA: TGTGCCAGCAGCCAAGCCACTAGCGGGCTTACAGATACGCAGTATTTT

J: TRBJ2-2
size: many
D: -
V: TRBV12-3/TRBV12-4
CDR3: CASSPRGGTGELFF
DNA: TGTGCCAGCAGTCCCCGGGGCGGGACCGGGGAGCTGTTTTTT

J: TRBJ2-1
size: -
D: -
V: TRBV14
CDR3: CASSYLFHNEQFF
DNA: TGTGCCAGCAGTTACTTATTTCACAATGAGCAGTTCTTC

J: TRBJ1-1
size: many
D: TRBD1
V: TRBV28
CDR3: CASSSEGTGNTEAFF
DNA: TGTGCCAGCAGTTCCGAAGGGACAGGGAACACTGAAGCTTTCTTT

J: TRBJ2-1
size: many
D: -
V: TRBV20-1
CDR3: CSAKSPGRQYNEQFF
DNA: TGCAGTGCTAAAAGCCCCGGCAGGCAATACAATGAGCAGTTCTTC

J: TRBJ2-2
size: -
D: -
V: TRBV4-2
CDR3: CASSQVSISNTGELFF
DNA: TGTGCCAGCAGCCAAGTTTCGATCTCCAACACCGGGGAGCTGTTTTTT

J: TRBJ1-6
size: -
D: TRBD1
V: TRBV27
CDR3: CASRQGVSSYNSPLHF
DNA: TGTGCCAGCAGGCAGGGGGTTTCCTCCTATAATTCACCCCTCCACTTT

J: TRBJ2-2
size: few
D: -
V: TRBV2
CDR3: CATKPTQATGELFF
DNA: TGTGCCACCAAACCTACCCAGGCTACCGGGGAGCTGTTTTTT

J: TRBJ1-2
size: -
D: -
V: TRBV7-2
CDR3: CASRASGGSYGYTF
DNA: TGTGCCAGCAGGGCCAGCGGGGGATCCTATGGCTACACCTTC

J: TRBJ2-1
size: few
D: -
V: TRBV11-1
CDR3: CASSLAWPTDEQFF
DNA: TGTGCCAGCAGCTTAGCCTGGCCGACCGATGAGCAGTTCTTC

J: TRBJ2-1
size: -
D: -
V: TRBV6-2/TRBV6-3
CDR3: CASENGREQFF
DNA: TGTGCCAGCGAAAATGGGAGAGAGCAGTTCTTC

J: TRBJ2-7
size: few
D: -
V: TRBV29-1
CDR3: CSVEPAGVYEQYF
DNA: TGCAGCGTTGAACCGGCAGGGGTCTACGAGCAGTACTTC

J: TRBJ1-1
size: few
D: -
V: TRBV12-3/TRBV12-4
CDR3: CASRPTPRAGTEAFF
DNA: TGTGCCAGCAGGCCAACCCCGAGGGCTGGTACTGAAGCTTTCTTT

J: TRBJ1-3
size: few
D: -
V: TRBV6-6
CDR3: CASRSTGSGNTIYF
DNA: TGTGCCAGCAGGTCGACGGGGTCGGGAAACACCATATATTTT

J: TRBJ1-2
size: -
D: -
V: TRBV7-2
CDR3: CASSLDPQSNYGYTF
DNA: TGTGCCAGCAGCTTAGACCCACAGTCTAACTATGGCTACACCTTC

J: TRBJ2-1
size: -
D: TRBD2
V: TRBV20-1
CDR3: CSARGPGGPRNEQFF
DNA: TGCAGTGCTAGAGGACCGGGAGGGCCGAGGAATGAGCAGTTCTTC

J: TRBJ1-1
size: many
D: -
V: TRBV3-1
CDR3: CASSQGKGGNVGRTEAFF
DNA: TGTGCCAGCAGCCAAGGCAAGGGCGGCAACGTGGGCAGGACTGAAGCTTTCTTT

J: TRBJ2-4
size: few
D: TRBD1
V: TRBV28
CDR3: CASSRTGVENIQYF
DNA: TGTGCCAGCAGTAGAACAGGGGTGGAAAACATTCAGTACTTC

J: TRBJ2-7
size: -
D: -
V: TRBV20-1
CDR3: CSASRDTGYEQYF
DNA: TGCAGTGCTAGCCGGGACACAGGCTACGAGCAGTACTTC

J: TRBJ2-1
size: many
D: -
V: TRBV5-1
CDR3: CASSLGSGVYNEQFF
DNA: TGCGCCAGCAGCTTGGGTAGCGGAGTCTACAATGAGCAGTTCTTC

J: TRBJ2-1
size: few
D: -
V: TRBV6-6
CDR3: CASSSPAWDGEQFF
DNA: TGTGCCAGCAGTTCCCCTGCTTGGGACGGTGAGCAGTTCTTC

J: TRBJ1-1
size: few
D: -
V: TRBV21-1
CDR3: CASSPDRGILAFF
DNA: TGTGCCAGCTCCCCGGACAGGGGAATATTAGCTTTCTTT

J: TRBJ2-2
size: few
D: -
V: TRBV7-2
CDR3: CASRQHPGLNTGELFF
DNA: TGTGCCAGCAGGCAACATCCGGGACTGAACACCGGGGAGCTGTTTTTT

J: TRBJ2-5
size: -
D: -
V: TRBV20-1
CDR3: CSAREVSQETQYF
DNA: TGCAGTGCTAGAGAGGTCAGCCAAGAGACCCAGTACTTC

J: TRBJ2-5
size: many
D: -
V: TRBV24-1
CDR3: CATSDGQRYQETQYF
DNA: TGTGCCACCAGTGATGGACAGCGGTACCAAGAGACCCAGTACTTC

J: TRBJ1-6
size: -
D: -
V: TRBV2
CDR3: CASSLQRNSPLHF
DNA: TGTGCCAGCAGCTTACAGAGAAATTCACCCCTCCACTTT

J: TRBJ2-7
size: -
D: -
V: TRBV7-9
CDR3: CASSPSGRGEQYF
DNA: TGTGCCAGCAGCCCGTCGGGAAGGGGCGAGCAGTACTTC

J: TRBJ2-5
size: -
D: -
V: TRBV18
CDR3: CASSQGIEETQYF
DNA: TGTGCCAGCTCACAGGGTATTGAAGAGACCCAGTACTTC